The 8 T cell receptor beta chains in this list originate from one sample, sequenced in a study of beta chain features in type 1 diabetes. What was sequenced were expressed TCRB transcripts, since all of the isolated RNA had been reverse transcribed. Profiled with immunoSEQ multiplex PCR; TCRdb holds only in-frame clones, not every one. Of roughly 140,000 clones listed, around 10% are singletons. Sequences were obtained from central memory CD4+ T cells from blood. The receptors were sampled from a man younger than 30 in good health.

The chain recombines TRBV6-6 with TRBJ2-5; D call uncertain. This CDR3 contains 11 residues. Between the trimmed V and J ends, which lost 1 base and 5 bases, there was a span of 2 bases. Germline lookup yields CDR1 MNHNY and CDR2 SVGAGI (reference sequence). The CDR3 nucleotides read TGTGCCAGCAGTTACTATGAGACCCAGTACTTC. Residues: CASSYYETQYF.

CDR3 protein: CASSQASSGGGDTQYF. DNA of the CDR3: TGCGCCAGCAGCCAAGCTTCTAGCGGGGGTGGAGATACGCAGTATTTT. The chain joins TRBV4-3 to TRBJ2-3; 10 bases align to TRBD2. The CDR3 runs 16 residues. Germline V lookup: CDR1 LGHNA, CDR2 YSLEER. After removal of 1 base from V and 5 bases from J, the junction contained 6 bases not matched to a gene.

This clone was detected a few times. The chain is built from TRBV27 and TRBJ2-1, with no clear D. Germline assignment: CDR1 MNHEY and CDR2 SMNVEV (reference sequence). The CDR3 is made up of 13 amino acids. V gave up 4 bases and J gave up 9 bases, with 13 bases separating them. The DNA of the CDR3 is TGTGCCAGCAGTTCTTGGCTACGAGGTGAGCAGTTCTTC. Translated, it gives CASSSWLRGEQFF.

In this sample, this clone turned up a few times. J is TRBJ2-5 and V is TRBV10-2; TRBD2 matches at 7 bases. This CDR3 contains 14 residues. Germline V gives CDR1 WSHSY, CDR2 SAAADI. The V and J ends lost 10 bases and 2 bases, in that order; junction bases with no gene match: 10. The CDR3, as DNA: TGCGCCACCAAAGGACTAGTCTTACAAGAGACCCAGTACTTC. This gives the protein CATKGLVLQETQYF.

This clone was recorded many times. This chain links TRBV19 with TRBJ2-5; D call uncertain. Germline V gives CDR1 LNHDA, CDR2 SQIVND (reference sequence). Trimming removed 4 bases at V and 2 bases at J, with 8 bases between. This CDR3 is 13 amino acids long. CDR3 sequence: CASSRLFQETQYF. DNA of the CDR3: TGTGCCAGTAGTAGGCTATTTCAAGAGACCCAGTACTTC. The full variable domain, with the rest looked up from reference TRBV19 and TRBJ2-5, is DGGITQSPKYLFRKEGQNVTLSCEQNLNHDAMYWYRQDPGQGLRLIYYSQIVNDFQKGDIAEGYSVSREKKESFPLTVTSAQKNPTAFYLCASSRLFQETQYFGPGTRLLVL.

There are a few counts of this clone. V gene TRBV30 combines with J gene TRBJ2-7; 9 bases are shared with TRBD1. Germline loops: CDR1 GTSNPN, CDR2 SVGIG (reference sequence). The CDR3 is 14 amino acids. Trimming cost V 7 bases and J 6 bases; bases outside gene matches: 13. CDR3 protein: CASTGTGRGGEQYF. The CDR3 bases are TGTGCCTCCACCGGGACAGGGCGTGGTGGCGAGCAGTACTTC.

Regarding this clone: It differs at one base from a far larger clone, so likely a read error. The chain links TRBV7-9 to TRBJ2-1; D not certain. V was pared by 5 bases and J by 5 bases, with 4 bases between. Per germline, CDR1 SEHNR and CDR2 FQNEAQ (reference sequence). This CDR3 region has 11 residues. CDR3 bases: TGTGCCAGCAGCCAAGACAATGAGCAGTTCTTC. This gives the protein CASSQDNEQFF.

The chain employs TRBV2 and TRBJ2-1, with D perhaps matching TRBD2 (6 bases). With 8 bases removed from V and 0 bases from J, the gap between germline ends came to 11 bases. The germline V gene encodes CDR1 SNHLY and CDR2 FYNNEI. This CDR3 has 14 residues. The DNA of the CDR3 is TGTGCCAGCCAGCGGGCAAGCTCCTACAATGAGCAGTTCTTC. Residues: CASQRASSYNEQFF.